This T cell receptor (beta chain) was sequenced in a study of T cell responses to AZD1222 COVID-19 vaccine. Here immunoSEQ multiplex PCR was the method, and the copy in TCRdb shows in-frame clones only, minus some. The table has approximately 120,000 clones, approximately 90% seen once. The CDR3 has 17 amino acids. Looked up from germline, CDR1 is MGHRA and CDR2 is YSYEKL. Trimming cost V 0 bases and J 4 bases, with 17 bases left between them. This sequence was found in an adult in good health. Sequenced material: peripheral blood, taken on day 0 of AZD1222 vaccination. This chain connects TRBV4-1 to TRBJ2-3; a possible D gene is TRBD1 (6 bases). This CDR3 is CASSQEGARGGADTQYF. The CDR3 DNA is TGCGCCAGCAGCCAAGAGGGGGCCAGGGGTGGGGCAGATACGCAGTATTTT.